This passage covers 8 T cell receptor beta chains from one sample sequenced in a study of regulatory T cells in long-lasting Graves disease. Relying on iRepertoire HTBI primers and Arm-PCR of CDR3 regions, the team built TCR beta libraries. TCRdb called the multiplex PCR reads again in MiXCR, with one record for every CDR3 protein. The table has almost 350,000 distinct CDR3 sequences, roughly a fifth seen once; the top ten hold over 25%. As to time point: persistent/refractory GD, antithyroid drugs over 5 years with positive TRAb. PBMCs were the source of the RNA used for TCR sequencing. The sequencing used peripheral blood mononuclear cells (PBMCs), collected when the disease was refractory, from a patient treated with antithyroid drugs. Every receptor here comes from a female donor with Graves disease.

Many counts were recorded for this clonotype. The rearrangement uses TRBV6-2 or TRBV6-3 and TRBJ2-7; 13 bases are a match to TRBD2. The CDR3 runs 15 residues. Germline values: CDR1 MNHEY, CDR2 SVGEGT. Trimming removed 6 bases from V and 1 base from J; junction bases left unmatched: 3. In DNA form, the CDR3 reads TGTGCCAGCAGACCGGGACTAGCGGGGTCCTACGAGCAGTACTTC. Amino acids: CASRPGLAGSYEQYF.

This clonotype was observed a few times. This chain links TRBV4-3 with TRBJ1-2; 12 bases align to TRBD1. V lost 2 bases to trimming and J lost 2 bases; unmatched junction nucleotides: 9. The CDR3 is 18 residues long. Germline values: CDR1 LGHNA, CDR2 YSLEER. Here the CDR3 DNA reads TGCGCCAGCAGCCAAACCGGGACAGGGGGCGCGAGGAACTATGGCTACACCTTC. Protein product: CASSQTGTGGARNYGYTF.

This clonotype was seen only a few times. The chain couples TRBV11-3 to TRBJ2-3; the D gene could be TRBD1 or TRBD2 (6 bases each). Between the trimmed V and J ends, which lost 8 bases and 5 bases, there was a span of 17 bases. CDR3 length: 14 amino acids. Germline values: CDR1 SGHNT, CDR2 YENEEA. CDR3 protein: CASSPGRGGDTQYF. CDR3 DNA sequence: TGTGCCAGCTCCCCCGGCAGGGGAGGAGATACGCAGTATTTT.

To note about this clonotype: With a much larger clone just one base away, this may be a read error. The chain recombines TRBV20-1 with TRBJ1-2; unclear D gene. Germline loops: CDR1 DFQATT, CDR2 SNEGSKA (reference sequence). This CDR3 is 15 amino acids long. The germline V and J ends were trimmed by 1 base and 7 bases, with 19 bases remaining between them. CDR3 region: CSARAPLLGECGYTF. CDR3 DNA sequence: TGCAGTGCTAGAGCCCCACTACTTGGGGAGTGTGGCTACACCTTC.

This rearrangement joins TRBV5-5 to TRBJ1-2; 7 nucleotides agree with TRBD1. Germline CDR1 is SGHKS and CDR2 is YYEKEE (reference sequence). CDR3 length equals 15 residues. The V segment lost 2 bases and the J segment 5 bases; nucleotides outside the gene matches: 9. The CDR3 here is CASSFGQEPGYGYTF. Here the CDR3 DNA reads TGTGCCAGCAGCTTTGGACAGGAACCAGGGTATGGCTACACCTTC.

This clonotype has just a few counts. In DNA, the CDR3 is TGTGCCAGCAGCCAGAAAGGGACTAGCGTTTCTCGGGAGACCCAGTACTTC. Translating gives CASSQKGTSVSRETQYF. The chain recombines TRBV3-1 with TRBJ2-5, with 10 bases fitting TRBD2. Losses at the gene ends were 3 bases for V and 5 bases for J; bases not matched to a gene: 12. This CDR3 is built from 17 residues. The germline V gene has CDR1 LGHDT and CDR2 YNNKEL (reference sequence).

The CDR3 loop is CASSEGGRDTQYF. The CDR3 DNA follows: TGTGCCAGCAGTGAGGGGGGTCGGGATACGCAGTATTTT. The J gene is TRBJ2-3, the V gene TRBV2; perhaps TRBD2 as D (6 bases). The V and J ends lost 3 bases and 6 bases respectively, with 10 bases between them. The CDR3 spans 13 residues. Germline-derived CDR1 and CDR2 are SNHLY and FYNNEI.

This clonotype was seen a few times. The chain carries TRBV15 and TRBJ1-4; TRBD1 agrees at 8 bases. The germline CDR1 and CDR2 sequences are LNHNV and YYDKDF (reference sequence). V lost 3 bases to trimming and J lost 3 bases; unmatched junction nucleotides: 3. The CDR3 consists of 15 residues. The CDR3 sequence is CATSRRQGPNEKLFF. In DNA form, the CDR3 reads TGTGCCACCAGCAGGCGACAGGGGCCTAATGAAAAACTGTTTTTT.